This TCR beta chain is drawn from a study of control samples from healthy donors and cancer patients. Some clones are missing from TCRdb's copy, which holds only in-frame ones; the method was immunoSEQ multiplex PCR. The sample lists 120,000 to 150,000 clones, roughly 92% occurring once. Trimming cost V 2 bases and J 5 bases, with 9 bases left between them. The CDR3 runs 13 residues. Germline values: CDR1 ENHRY, CDR2 SYGVKD. This clone was seen once. The V and J genes are TRBV10-3 and TRBJ1-1; no clear D gene. The sample consisted of blood. The TCR comes from a man younger than 40 in good health. CDR3 loop: CAISEGTGTEAFF. The CDR3 DNA is TGTGCCATCAGTGAGGGCACGGGGACTGAAGCTTTCTTT.